This T cell receptor (beta chain) derives from a study of T cell responses to AZD1222 COVID-19 vaccine. Study-wide results and caveats: Samples come after the peak T cell response, not at day 14. Donors were largely white British and mainly female; clonal diversity was possibly underestimated. Variant regions that are unmutated are reportedly the target of nearly half of spike-specific TCRs. Mapped onto spike, vaccine-associated CD4 TCRs spanned it and were dominant at 160-218 and 743-854.

The data were produced by immunoSEQ multiplex PCR, yet TCRdb's version contains in-frame clones alone and is incomplete. The table shows over 150,000 clones, with just over 85% occurring only once. Of note for this clone: Antigen unknown.

The CDR3 totals 17 residues. Trimming cost V 5 bases and J 3 bases; bases outside gene matches: 8. Germline CDR1 and CDR2: PRHDT and FYEKMQ (reference sequence). This chain connects TRBV13 to TRBJ1-4, with 11 bases fitting TRBD1. The clonotype originates from an adult in good health. The source was peripheral blood, collected on day 0 of AZD1222 vaccination. CDR3 DNA: TGTGCCAGCAGCGGGACAGGGGGAGATTCGGCTAATGAAAAACTGTTTTTT. Its protein is CASSGTGGDSANEKLFF.